The TCR beta chain under discussion was sequenced for a study of blood T cell repertoires in COVID-19. Across the study: Acute and convalescent COVID-19 samples came from the United States, Italy and Spain.

Methods used by the authors: Reference gene primers were amplified, and this amplification served to estimate nucleated cell counts. TCRdb keeps only in-frame clones here, not all; method: immunoSEQ multiplex PCR. That table is the source of V, J and clone size, and D and trimming were worked out from the DNA. The sample has approximately 200,000 clones; around 84% are singletons. Germline CDR1 and CDR2: LNHDA and SQIVND (reference sequence). The CDR3 extends over 17 amino acids. Trimming took 5 bases from V and 2 from J; bases not matched to a gene: 9. In assigning cohorts, the study relied on participant-reported clinical history. Recovery among Cohort 3 donors was established by two negative PCRs, clearance, or symptom resolution.

Source material: PBMCs or T cells enriched from blood (not recorded which). The source is a woman aged 25 to 45 who had recovered from COVID-19. The rearrangement uses TRBV19 and TRBJ2-3; TRBD2 agrees at 11 bases. The CDR3 is CASSGTSGGPFTDTQYF. CDR3 nucleotide sequence: TGTGCCAGTAGTGGAACTAGCGGGGGTCCGTTCACAGATACGCAGTATTTT.